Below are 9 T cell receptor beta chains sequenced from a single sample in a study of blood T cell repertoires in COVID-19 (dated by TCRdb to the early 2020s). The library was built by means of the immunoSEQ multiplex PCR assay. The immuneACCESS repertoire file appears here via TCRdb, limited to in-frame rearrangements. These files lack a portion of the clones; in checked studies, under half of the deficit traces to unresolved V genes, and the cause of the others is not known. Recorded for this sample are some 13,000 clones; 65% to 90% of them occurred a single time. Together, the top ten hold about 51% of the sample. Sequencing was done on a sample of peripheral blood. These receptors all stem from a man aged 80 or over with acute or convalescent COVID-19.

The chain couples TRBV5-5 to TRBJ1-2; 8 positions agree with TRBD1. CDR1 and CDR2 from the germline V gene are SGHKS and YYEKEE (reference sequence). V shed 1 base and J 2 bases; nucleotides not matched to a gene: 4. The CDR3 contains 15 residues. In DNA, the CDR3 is TGTGCCAGCAGCTTGCCAGGGGGCTTAAACTATGGCTACACCTTC. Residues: CASSLPGGLNYGYTF.

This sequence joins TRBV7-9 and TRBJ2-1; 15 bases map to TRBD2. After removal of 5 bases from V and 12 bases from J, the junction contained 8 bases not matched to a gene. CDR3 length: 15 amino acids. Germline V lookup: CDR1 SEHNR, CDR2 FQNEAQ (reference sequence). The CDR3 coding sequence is TGTGCCAGCAGCCCCCAAGGGACTAGCGGGGGGCCGCAGTTCTTC. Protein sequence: CASSPQGTSGGPQFF.

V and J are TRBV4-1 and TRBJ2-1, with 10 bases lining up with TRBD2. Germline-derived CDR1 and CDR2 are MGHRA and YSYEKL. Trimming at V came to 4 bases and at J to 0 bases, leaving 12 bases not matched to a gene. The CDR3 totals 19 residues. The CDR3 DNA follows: TGCGCCAGCAGCCCCCGGGGGAGCGGGGGGGCAGTCTCCTACAATGAGCAGTTCTTC. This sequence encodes CASSPRGSGGAVSYNEQFF.

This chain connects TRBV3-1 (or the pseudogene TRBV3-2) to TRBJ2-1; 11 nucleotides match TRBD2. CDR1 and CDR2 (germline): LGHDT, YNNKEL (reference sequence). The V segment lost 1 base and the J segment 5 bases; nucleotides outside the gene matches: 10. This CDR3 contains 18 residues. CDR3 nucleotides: TGTGCCAGCAGCCAAGGGCACACTAGCGGGAGTAGACACAATGAGCAGTTCTTC. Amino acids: CASSQGHTSGSRHNEQFF.

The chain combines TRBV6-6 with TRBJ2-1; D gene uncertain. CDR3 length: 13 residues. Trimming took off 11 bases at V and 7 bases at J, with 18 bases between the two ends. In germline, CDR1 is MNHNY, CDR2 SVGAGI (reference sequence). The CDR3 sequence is CALRLGGFNEQFF. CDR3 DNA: TGTGCCCTAAGGCTAGGTGGATTTAATGAGCAGTTCTTC.

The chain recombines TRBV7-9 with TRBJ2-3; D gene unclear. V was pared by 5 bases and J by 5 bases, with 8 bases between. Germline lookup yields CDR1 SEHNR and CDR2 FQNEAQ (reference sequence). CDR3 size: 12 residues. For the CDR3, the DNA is TGTGCCAGCAGCCCCGCGCGAGATACGCAGTATTTT. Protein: CASSPARDTQYF. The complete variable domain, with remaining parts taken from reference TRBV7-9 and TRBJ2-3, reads DTGVSQNPRHKITKRGQNVTFRCDPISEHNRLYWYRQTLGQGPEFLTYFQNEAQLEKSRLLSDRFSAERPKGSFSTLEIQRTEQGDSAMYLCASSPARDTQYFGPGTRLTVL.

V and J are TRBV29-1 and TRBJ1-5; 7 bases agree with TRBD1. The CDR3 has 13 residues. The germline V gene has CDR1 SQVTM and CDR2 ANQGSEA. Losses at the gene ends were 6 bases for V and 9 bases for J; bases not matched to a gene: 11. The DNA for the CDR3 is TGCAGCGTGCGGGACAGCCTGCAAGGGCCCCAGCATTTT. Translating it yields CSVRDSLQGPQHF.

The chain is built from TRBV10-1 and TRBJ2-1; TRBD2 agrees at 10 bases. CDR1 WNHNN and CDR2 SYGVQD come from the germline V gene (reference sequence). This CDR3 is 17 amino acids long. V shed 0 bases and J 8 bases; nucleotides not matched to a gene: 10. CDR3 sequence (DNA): TGCGCCAGCAGTGAGTCGGAGGCTAGCGGGAGATTCGATGAGCAGTTCTTC. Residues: CASSESEASGRFDEQFF.

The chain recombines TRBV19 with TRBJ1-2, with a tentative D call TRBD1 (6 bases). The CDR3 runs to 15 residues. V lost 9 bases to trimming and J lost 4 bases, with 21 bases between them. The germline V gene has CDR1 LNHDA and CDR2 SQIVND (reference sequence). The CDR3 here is CASHPGRGQFYGYTF. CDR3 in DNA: TGTGCCAGCCACCCCGGCCGCGGACAGTTCTATGGCTACACCTTC.